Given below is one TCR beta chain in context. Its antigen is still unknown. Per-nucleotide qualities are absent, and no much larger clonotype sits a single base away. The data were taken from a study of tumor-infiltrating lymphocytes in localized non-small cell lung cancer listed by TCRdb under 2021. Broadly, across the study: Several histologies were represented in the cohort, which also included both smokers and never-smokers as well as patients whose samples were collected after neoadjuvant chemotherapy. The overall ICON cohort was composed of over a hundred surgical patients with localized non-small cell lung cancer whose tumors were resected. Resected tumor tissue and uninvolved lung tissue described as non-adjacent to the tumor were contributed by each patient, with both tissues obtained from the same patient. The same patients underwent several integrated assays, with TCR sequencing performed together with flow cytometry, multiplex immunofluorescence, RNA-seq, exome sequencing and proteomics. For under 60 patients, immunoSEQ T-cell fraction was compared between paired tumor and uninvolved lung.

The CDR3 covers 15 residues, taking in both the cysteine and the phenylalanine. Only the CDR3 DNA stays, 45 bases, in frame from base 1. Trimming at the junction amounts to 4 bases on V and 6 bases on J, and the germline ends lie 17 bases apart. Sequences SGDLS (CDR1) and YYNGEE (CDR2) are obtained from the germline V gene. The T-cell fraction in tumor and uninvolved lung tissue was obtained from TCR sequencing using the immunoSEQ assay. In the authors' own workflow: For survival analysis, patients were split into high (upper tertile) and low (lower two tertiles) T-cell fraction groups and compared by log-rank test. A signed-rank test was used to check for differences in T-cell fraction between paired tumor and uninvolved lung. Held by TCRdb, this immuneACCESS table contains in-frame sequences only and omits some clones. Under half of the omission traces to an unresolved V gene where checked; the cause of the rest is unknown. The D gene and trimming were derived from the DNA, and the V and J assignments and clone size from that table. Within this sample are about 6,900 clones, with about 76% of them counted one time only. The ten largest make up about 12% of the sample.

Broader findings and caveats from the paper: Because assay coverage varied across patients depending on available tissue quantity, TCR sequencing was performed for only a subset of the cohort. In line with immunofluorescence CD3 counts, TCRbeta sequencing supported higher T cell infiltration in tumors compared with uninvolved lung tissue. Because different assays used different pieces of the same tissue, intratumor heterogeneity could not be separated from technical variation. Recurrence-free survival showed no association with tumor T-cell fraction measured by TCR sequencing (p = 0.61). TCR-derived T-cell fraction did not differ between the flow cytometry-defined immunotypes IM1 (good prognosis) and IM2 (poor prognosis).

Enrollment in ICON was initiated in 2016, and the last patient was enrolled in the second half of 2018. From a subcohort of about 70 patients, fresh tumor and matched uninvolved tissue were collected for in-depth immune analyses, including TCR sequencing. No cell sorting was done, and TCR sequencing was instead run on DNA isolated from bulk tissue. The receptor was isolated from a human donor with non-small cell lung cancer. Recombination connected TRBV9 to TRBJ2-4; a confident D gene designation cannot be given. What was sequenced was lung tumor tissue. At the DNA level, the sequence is TGTGCCAGCAGCACCGTAGCAGGTCTAGGAAACATTCAGTACTTC. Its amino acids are CASSTVAGLGNIQYF. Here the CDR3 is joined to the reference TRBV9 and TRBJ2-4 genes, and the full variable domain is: DSGVTQTPKHLITATGQRVTLRCSPRSGDLSVYWYQQSLDQGLQFLIQYYNGEERAKGNILERFSAQQFPDLHSELNLSSLELGDSALYFCASSTVAGLGNIQYFGAGTRLSVL.